The 27 T cell receptor beta chains below come from one sample, sequenced in a study of blood T cell repertoires in COVID-19. Method: immunoSEQ multiplex PCR; TCRdb's copy keeps in-frame clones and lacks some. The sample records about 130,000 clones, around 83% being singletons. Material for sequencing was peripheral blood. The source is a woman between 45 and 65 years old with acute or convalescent COVID-19.

The chain employs TRBV28 and TRBJ1-5; 10 nucleotides align to TRBD1. The CDR3 totals 15 residues. Germline V gives CDR1 MDHEN, CDR2 SYDVKM. The V and J ends lost 6 bases and 4 bases, in that order; junction bases with no gene match: 6. The CDR3 DNA sequence: TGTGCCAGCAGAGCGGGACAGGGGACGAATCAGCCCCAGCATTTT. Translated: CASRAGQGTNQPQHF.

The genes are TRBV11-2 and TRBJ2-1; no clear D gene. The CDR3 is 13 amino acids. V dropped 2 bases and J dropped 4 bases, with 6 bases sitting between them. Germline lookup yields CDR1 SGHAT and CDR2 FQNNGV. The CDR3 is CASSLRDYNEQFF. The CDR3 DNA reads as TGTGCCAGCAGCTTACGCGATTACAATGAGCAGTTCTTC.

V and J are TRBV9 and TRBJ1-3, with 9 nucleotides matching TRBD1. J gave up 3 bases and V 4 bases, and 8 bases lay outside the gene matches. Germline lookup yields CDR1 SGDLS and CDR2 YYNGEE. The CDR3 has 16 residues. This CDR3 is CASSFKGQGFGNTIYF. In DNA, the CDR3 is TGTGCCAGCAGCTTCAAGGGACAGGGTTTTGGAAACACCATATATTTT.

This clone appeared once. The rearrangement joins TRBV30 to TRBJ1-1; 8 bases agree with TRBD1. V lost 3 bases to trimming and J lost 6 bases; unmatched junction nucleotides: 12. This CDR3 is 15 amino acids long. From germline, CDR1 is GTSNPN and CDR2 SVGIG (reference sequence). The CDR3 sequence: CAWRDREKVASEAFF. In DNA, the CDR3 is TGTGCCTGGAGGGACAGGGAGAAGGTGGCCTCTGAAGCTTTCTTT.

The V gene is TRBV3-1 (or the pseudogene TRBV3-2), the J gene TRBJ1-2, with D maybe TRBD1 (5 bases). The CDR3 contains 14 residues. CDR1 is LGHDT and CDR2 is YNNKEL in the germline V gene (reference sequence). Deletions cut 4 bases from V and 4 bases from J, with 13 bases between. CDR3 protein: CASSPRQRTYGYTF. The CDR3 bases are TGTGCCAGCAGCCCCAGACAGAGAACCTATGGCTACACCTTC.

The V and J genes are TRBV3-1 (or the pseudogene TRBV3-2) and TRBJ1-5; 11 bases are a match to TRBD1. V shed 1 base, J shed 7 bases, and the junction held 6 bases outside the gene matches. Germline CDR1 LGHDT, CDR2 YNNKEL (reference sequence). The CDR3 covers 16 residues. The DNA of the CDR3 is TGTGCCAGCAGCCAAGGGACAGGGGGCTACGGGCAGCCCCAGCATTTT. This sequence encodes CASSQGTGGYGQPQHF.

This clone occurred once. This chain links TRBV29-1 with TRBJ1-2, with a weak D call TRBD1 (6 bases). Germline lookup yields CDR1 SQVTM and CDR2 ANQGSEA. The CDR3 is 14 amino acids. V lost 0 bases to trimming and J lost 4 bases, with 12 bases between them. CDR3 protein: CSVEDMGQRYGYTF. CDR3 nucleotide sequence: TGCAGCGTTGAAGATATGGGACAACGCTATGGCTACACCTTC.

The DNA of the CDR3 is TGCGCCAGCAGCCAAGTGGTCGGGAATTCACCCCTCCACTTT. This codes for CASSQVVGNSPLHF. V usage is TRBV4-1 and J usage is TRBJ1-6; D not certain. V was cut by 1 base and J by 7 bases, with 8 bases left in between. The CDR3 is made up of 14 amino acids. Germline lookup yields CDR1 MGHRA and CDR2 YSYEKL.

The J gene is TRBJ1-1, the V gene TRBV7-6; the D gene is possibly TRBD1 (5 bases). CDR3 size: 15 residues. The V and J ends lost 1 base and 3 bases respectively, with 12 bases between them. Germline CDR1 is SGHVS and CDR2 is FNYEAQ. CDR3 amino acids: CASSLGQGPDTEAFF. The CDR3 bases are TGTGCCAGCAGCTTAGGGCAGGGTCCCGACACTGAAGCTTTCTTT.

The V call is TRBV30, the J call TRBJ1-6, with TRBD1 as a possible D gene (5 bases). Germline CDR1 is GTSNPN and CDR2 is SVGIG (reference sequence). Trimming left V 3 bases short and J 0 bases short, with 12 bases between. The CDR3 contains 16 residues. The CDR3 DNA sequence: TGTGCCTGGAGGGTTGGGACTAGCTCCTATAATTCACCCCTCCACTTT. Amino acid sequence: CAWRVGTSSYNSPLHF.

The chain carries TRBV30 and TRBJ1-1; 8 bases match TRBD1. The V gene end was trimmed by 4 bases and the J gene end by 11 bases; junction bases not matched to a gene: 9. This CDR3 has 12 residues. Per germline, CDR1 GTSNPN and CDR2 SVGIG (reference sequence). In DNA form, the CDR3 reads TGTGCCTGGAAACAGGGGGTCACGAGGGCTTTCTTT. Amino acids: CAWKQGVTRAFF.

V gene TRBV6-1 combines with J gene TRBJ1-2; 10 bases agree with TRBD1. There are 15 residues in the CDR3. Losses at the gene ends were 6 bases for V and 0 bases for J; bases not matched to a gene: 4. The V gene's germline CDR1 is MNHNS and CDR2 SASEGT. The CDR3 loop is CASSDRGPSNYGYTF. Written as DNA, the CDR3 is TGTGCCAGCAGCGACAGGGGGCCTTCTAACTATGGCTACACCTTC.

This sequence joins TRBV6-5 and TRBJ1-1; no definite D call. The germline V gene encodes CDR1 MNHEY and CDR2 SVGAGI. The CDR3 extends over 14 amino acids. Trimming removed 5 bases at V and 0 bases at J, with 10 bases between. In nucleotides, the CDR3 is TGTGCCAGCAGTAACAGTCCTATGAACACTGAAGCTTTCTTT. Its protein is CASSNSPMNTEAFF.

This chain joins TRBV9 and TRBJ2-1; a possible D gene is TRBD2 (6 bases). The CDR3 loop spans 14 amino acids. Germline V CDR1 and CDR2: SGDLS, YYNGEE. Trimming removed 0 bases from V and 5 bases from J, with 9 bases in between. The CDR3 sequence is CASSVGGTHNEQFF. CDR3 bases: TGTGCCAGCAGCGTAGGGGGGACTCACAATGAGCAGTTCTTC. Full variable domain (outside the CDR3, taken from reference TRBV9 and TRBJ2-1): DSGVTQTPKHLITATGQRVTLRCSPRSGDLSVYWYQQSLDQGLQFLIQYYNGEERAKGNILERFSAQQFPDLHSELNLSSLELGDSALYFCASSVGGTHNEQFFGPGTRLTVL.

This rearrangement joins TRBV3-1 (or the pseudogene TRBV3-2) to TRBJ1-3, with D maybe TRBD1 (6 bases). The germline V gene has CDR1 LGHDT and CDR2 YNNKEL (reference sequence). V was clipped by 2 bases and J by 5 bases, with 10 bases between them. The CDR3 has 14 residues. In DNA, the CDR3 is TGTGCCAGCAGCCAACAGGGGTTCCGAAACACCATATATTTT. Translation gives CASSQQGFRNTIYF.

The J gene is TRBJ1-1, the V gene TRBV30; TRBD1 might be the D (5 bases). Trimming removed 6 bases at V and 0 bases at J, with 14 bases between. This CDR3 contains 14 residues. Germline CDR1 and CDR2: GTSNPN and SVGIG (reference sequence). The CDR3 is CACKPDRVNTEAFF. In nucleotides, the CDR3 is TGTGCCTGCAAACCCGACAGAGTGAACACTGAAGCTTTCTTT.

This clone was picked up a small number of times. This CDR3 reads CATGKTGRGNTIYF. Written as DNA, the CDR3 is TGTGCCACCGGAAAGACAGGGAGAGGAAACACCATATATTTT. V and J are TRBV19 and TRBJ1-3; 7 bases align to TRBD1. CDR3 length equals 14 residues. Germline CDR1 reads LNHDA; CDR2 reads SQIVND (reference sequence). V lost 10 bases, J lost 4 bases, and 10 bases stayed unmatched.

This chain's CDR3 is CASSLAGHETDTQYF. CDR3 nucleotides: TGCGCCAGCAGCTTGGCGGGACATGAAACAGATACGCAGTATTTT. The chain is built from TRBV5-1 and TRBJ2-3, with D tentatively TRBD1 (6 bases). CDR3 size: 15 residues. Trimming took 0 bases from V and 3 from J, leaving 11 bases between them. CDR1 and CDR2 (germline): SGHRS, YFSETQ. Full variable domain (missing parts from reference TRBV5-1 and TRBJ2-3): KAGVTQTPRYLIKTRGQQVTLSCSPISGHRSVSWYQQTPGQGLQFLFEYFSETQRNKGNFPGRFSGRQFSNSRSEMNVSTLELGDSALYLCASSLAGHETDTQYFGPGTRLTVL.

J is TRBJ1-3 and V is TRBV6-5, with D possibly matching TRBD1 (6 bases). The germline V and J ends were trimmed by 6 bases and 2 bases, with 11 bases remaining between them. The CDR3 spans 14 residues. Germline V gives CDR1 MNHEY, CDR2 SVGAGI. The CDR3: CASRRTVAGNTIYF. Written as DNA, the CDR3 is TGTGCCAGCAGAAGGACAGTGGCTGGAAACACCATATATTTT.

This clone has just a few counts. V is TRBV2 and J is TRBJ2-7; TRBD1 agrees at 9 bases. Germline CDR1 reads SNHLY; CDR2 reads FYNNEI. V lost 7 bases, J lost 2 bases, and 6 bases stayed unmatched. This CDR3 is 14 amino acids long. DNA for the CDR3: TGTGCCAGCAATTTGGACAGGGGACCCTACGAGCAGTACTTC. Translation gives CASNLDRGPYEQYF.

The rearrangement uses TRBV7-9 and TRBJ1-1; maybe TRBD1 (5 bases). Germline CDR1 reads SEHNR; CDR2 reads FQNEAQ (reference sequence). V lost 5 bases and J lost 8, with 12 bases in between. The CDR3 has 12 amino acids. CDR3 in amino acids: CASSLRDSEAFF. CDR3 DNA: TGTGCCAGCAGCCTCCGGGACTCAGAAGCTTTCTTT.

This chain uses TRBV5-1 with TRBJ2-1, with TRBD2 identical over 7 bases. The CDR3 has 16 residues. The V gene end was trimmed by 4 bases and the J gene end by 2 bases; junction bases not matched to a gene: 9. Germline V gene lookup returns CDR1 SGHRS and CDR2 YFSETQ. CDR3 DNA sequence: TGCGCCAGCAGCCCCGGCGTACTAGCGCCCTACAATGAGCAGTTCTTC. As protein: CASSPGVLAPYNEQFF.

This chain connects TRBV6-1 to TRBJ2-7; D not certain. CDR3 length equals 13 residues. V gave up 0 bases and J gave up 3 bases, with 6 bases separating them. The germline V gene has CDR1 MNHNS and CDR2 SASEGT. The CDR3 is CASSEASLYEQYF. In DNA, the CDR3 is TGTGCCAGCAGTGAAGCGAGCCTCTACGAGCAGTACTTC.

This sequence joins TRBV12-3 or TRBV12-4 and TRBJ1-2; D perhaps matches TRBD1 (5 bases). This CDR3 region has 13 residues. With 4 bases removed from V and 4 bases from J, the gap between germline ends came to 10 bases. CDR3 coding DNA: TGTGCCAGCAGTTACGACAGCTCCTATGGCTACACCTTC. Translated, it gives CASSYDSSYGYTF.

The chain carries TRBV6-5 and TRBJ2-3, with a tentative D call TRBD2 (7 bases). V was trimmed by 6 bases and J by 2 bases, leaving 12 bases between them. This CDR3 has 14 amino acids. Germline values: CDR1 MNHEY, CDR2 SVGAGI. CDR3 bases: TGTGCCAGCAGAGCGGGACACTCCACAGATACGCAGTATTTT. Translated, it gives CASRAGHSTDTQYF.

The chain is built from TRBV7-3 and TRBJ2-3, with 9 bases that match TRBD1. CDR3 length equals 15 residues. CDR1 and CDR2 from the germline V gene are SGHTA and FQGTGA. The J segment lost 1 base and the V segment lost 4 bases, leaving 3 bases of the junction unmatched. The CDR3 region is CASSYTGGRTDTQYF. The CDR3 DNA follows: TGTGCCAGCAGCTACACAGGGGGCCGCACAGATACGCAGTATTTT.

The chain carries TRBV7-2 and TRBJ1-1; D remains unclear. This CDR3 comprises 13 residues. The V and J ends lost 5 bases and 5 bases respectively, with 12 bases between them. Germline-derived CDR1 and CDR2 are SGHTA and FQGNSA. This chain's CDR3 is CASSLRRRTEAFF. As DNA, the CDR3 is TGTGCCAGCAGCCTCCGGAGGAGGACTGAAGCTTTCTTT.